The 10 T cell receptor beta chains below come from one sample, sequenced in a study of cytomegalovirus exposure and HLA in healthy donors. The PCR used 60 Vbeta and 13 Jbeta primers. The assay was immunoSEQ multiplex PCR, and TCRdb's table has in-frame clones only and misses some. The sample has about 170,000 clones; around 86% are singletons. Sequencing was performed on PBMCs. These receptors were collected from a male donor in good health and CMV-seronegative.

This chain links TRBV6-1 with TRBJ2-1, with 9 bases fitting TRBD1. CDR3 length equals 15 residues. V gave up 7 bases and J gave up 4 bases; unmatched junction bases: 8. In germline, CDR1 is MNHNS, CDR2 SASEGT. CDR3 DNA: TGTGCCAGCAACCAACCGGGACAGGGATACAATGAGCAGTTCTTC. This gives the protein CASNQPGQGYNEQFF.

In the case of this clone: A read error may produce the germline difference seen at one junction end. The gene calls are TRBV7-7 and TRBJ2-5; TRBD2 agrees at 13 bases. The germline gives CDR1 SSHAT, CDR2 FNYEAQ (reference sequence). This CDR3 spans 17 amino acids. In DNA form, the CDR3 reads TGTGCTAGCAGCGTCGGAGGACTAGCGGGGGACCAAGAGACCCAGTACTTC. This encodes CASSVGGLAGDQETQYF.

This clone appeared a single time. The chain links TRBV6-1 to TRBJ1-1; the match to TRBD1 covers 8 bases. Germline CDR1 reads MNHNS; CDR2 reads SASEGT. This CDR3 has 14 residues. J gave up 4 bases and V 9 bases, and 10 bases lay outside the gene matches. The CDR3 coding sequence is TGTGCCAGTAAGATACAGGGGGAGGTCACTGAAGCTTTCTTT. Translating it yields CASKIQGEVTEAFF.

This chain joins TRBV7-6 and TRBJ1-3; a possible D gene is TRBD1 (6 bases). There are 18 residues in the CDR3. V lost 5 bases, J lost 0 bases, and 20 bases lay in between. The V gene's germline CDR1 is SGHVS and CDR2 FNYEAQ. The CDR3 DNA is TGTGCCAGCAGCGCGAGACCCGGACAGCCAAACTCTGGAAACACCATATATTTT. This gives the protein CASSARPGQPNSGNTIYF.

The V call is TRBV19, the J call TRBJ2-5, with 9 bases fitting TRBD1. The CDR3 runs 16 residues. Germline trimming cut 9 bases from V and 2 bases from J; bases unmatched to any gene: 13. Germline V gene lookup returns CDR1 LNHDA and CDR2 SQIVND (reference sequence). The CDR3 sequence: CASQDRGLSPQETQYF. CDR3 DNA: TGTGCCAGCCAGGACAGGGGCCTTTCACCTCAAGAGACCCAGTACTTC.

This clone has a handful of counts. The chain has TRBV5-1 and TRBJ1-2; 8 bases are a match to TRBD1. The germline CDR1 and CDR2 sequences are SGHRS and YFSETQ. CDR3 length: 13 amino acids. V was clipped by 6 bases and J by 6 bases; unmatched bases: 7. The CDR3 DNA sequence: TGCGCCAGCACCCCACAGGGGGAGCATGGCTACACCTTC. Translation: CASTPQGEHGYTF.

The rearrangement joins TRBV6-5 to TRBJ1-2, with TRBD1 matching 8 bases. CDR1 is MNHEY and CDR2 is SVGAGI in the germline V gene. This CDR3 is built from 15 residues. The trim removed 5 bases at V and 0 bases at J, leaving 5 bases unmatched. This chain's CDR3 is CASSRDRIANYGYTF. The CDR3 DNA is TGTGCCAGCAGTCGGGACAGGATCGCTAACTATGGCTACACCTTC.

The rearrangement joins TRBV2 to TRBJ2-3; 10 bases agree with TRBD2. V was clipped by 5 bases and J by 1 base; unmatched bases: 3. This CDR3 contains 15 residues. Germline CDR1 reads SNHLY; CDR2 reads FYNNEI. CDR3 protein: CASSPTSGGTDTQYF. CDR3 bases: TGTGCCAGCAGTCCCACTAGCGGGGGCACAGATACGCAGTATTTT.

This clone has a handful of counts. V and J are TRBV25-1 and TRBJ1-2; 8 bases are a match to TRBD1. Germline V gives CDR1 MGHDK, CDR2 SYGVNS. The CDR3 runs 13 residues. V was clipped by 8 bases and J by 7 bases; unmatched bases: 9. CDR3 bases: TGTGCCAGCTCATCAGGGGGCTGGTTTGGCTACACCTTC. Amino acid sequence: CASSSGGWFGYTF.

A few counts support this clone. This rearrangement joins TRBV2 to TRBJ1-2, with a tentative D call TRBD1 (6 bases). The CDR3 is made up of 14 amino acids. Germline CDR1 and CDR2: SNHLY and FYNNEI. Trimming shortened V by 6 bases and J by 3 bases, and 14 bases separated the two germline ends. The CDR3 loop is CASRTGQLDYGYTF. The CDR3 DNA is TGTGCCAGCAGGACCGGACAGCTCGACTATGGCTACACCTTC.